These T cell receptor beta chains were read from a single sample in a study of T cell responses to AZD1222 COVID-19 vaccine. Assay: immunoSEQ multiplex PCR; the TCRdb copy retains only in-frame clones and omits some. The sample shows over 150,000 clones, over 80% of them seen only once. This specimen was peripheral blood, taken 28 days after the second dose of the MenACWY control vaccine. These receptors were obtained from an adult who received the MenACWY meningococcal vaccine as a control. Both conserved end residues are part of each CDR3. D genes are given only for firm matches. Size tells how often a clone was seen (once, few, many) or the class of an expanded clone, and some rows leave it out.

v_gene	abundance	j_gene	d_gene	CDR3aa	CDR3nt
TRBV6-5	-	TRBJ1-1	-	CASRRNTEAFF	TGTGCCAGCAGGAGGAACACTGAAGCTTTCTTT
TRBV9	-	TRBJ2-5	-	CASSEGGGLETQYF	TGTGCCAGCAGCGAGGGGGGAGGGTTAGAGACCCAGTACTTC
TRBV29-1	-	TRBJ1-2	-	CSVAGLAADYGYTF	TGCAGCGTCGCGGGGCTCGCCGCCGACTATGGCTACACCTTC
TRBV5-1	-	TRBJ1-6	TRBD1	CASSRDRVPNSPLHF	TGCGCCAGCAGCCGGGACAGGGTACCCAACTCACCCCTCCACTTT
TRBV19	-	TRBJ1-5	TRBD1	CASSTDRGGNQPQHF	TGTGCCAGTAGTACGGACAGGGGGGGCAATCAGCCCCAGCATTTT
TRBV5-1	-	TRBJ1-1	-	CASSPTDSYTEAFF	TGCGCCAGCAGCCCTACGGACAGCTACACTGAAGCTTTCTTT
TRBV7-9	-	TRBJ1-2	-	CASSLGRSDGYTF	TGTGCCAGCAGCTTAGGCCGGTCTGATGGCTACACCTTC
TRBV28	-	TRBJ2-7	TRBD1	CASKADRGPYEQYF	TGTGCCAGCAAGGCGGACAGGGGACCCTACGAGCAGTACTTC
TRBV6-5	-	TRBJ1-3	-	CASKRASSAGNTIYF	TGTGCCAGCAAGAGGGCGTCGTCGGCGGGAAACACCATATATTTT
TRBV18	few	TRBJ2-5	-	CASSPQETQYF	TGTGCCAGCTCACCCCAAGAGACCCAGTACTTC
TRBV12-3/TRBV12-4	-	TRBJ1-1	-	CASSFARNTEAFF	TGTGCCAGCAGTTTTGCCCGCAACACTGAAGCTTTCTTT
TRBV7-9	-	TRBJ2-5	-	CASSNVRGGRETQYF	TGTGCCAGCAGCAACGTCCGAGGGGGTCGGGAGACCCAGTACTTC
TRBV2	-	TRBJ1-1	-	CASSVVGLNTEAFF	TGTGCCAGCAGTGTGGTAGGATTGAACACTGAAGCTTTCTTT
TRBV10-3	-	TRBJ2-1	-	CAISESGAFYNEQFF	TGTGCCATCAGTGAATCGGGGGCGTTTTACAATGAGCAGTTCTTC
TRBV7-3	-	TRBJ1-1	-	CASSLTGGSVTEAFF	TGTGCCAGCAGCTTAACGGGGGGTTCCGTCACTGAAGCTTTCTTT
TRBV18	-	TRBJ1-1	-	CASSPGQRGGAFF	TGTGCCAGTTCACCAGGACAGCGGGGGGGAGCTTTCTTT
TRBV5-1	-	TRBJ1-2	-	CASSLGIESNYGYTF	TGCGCCAGCAGCTTGGGCATCGAGTCTAACTATGGCTACACCTTC
TRBV30	-	TRBJ1-5	TRBD1	CAWSETGVPQHF	TGTGCCTGGAGTGAAACAGGGGTGCCCCAGCATTTT
TRBV5-1	-	TRBJ2-3	TRBD2	CASSPGLAGAGDTQYF	TGCGCCAGCAGCCCGGGACTAGCGGGAGCCGGGGATACGCAGTATTTT
TRBV3-1/TRBV3-2	-	TRBJ1-6	-	CASSSRDSYNSPLHF	TGTGCCAGCAGCTCCCGGGATTCGTATAATTCACCCCTCCACTTT
TRBV7-2	-	TRBJ1-2	TRBD1	CASSPLRGGAQAYGYTF	TGTGCCAGCAGCCCTCTCAGGGGGGGGGCCCAGGCATATGGCTACACCTTC
TRBV9	-	TRBJ1-1	TRBD1	CASSPGTGASNTEAFF	TGTGCCAGCAGCCCCGGGACAGGGGCAAGTAACACTGAAGCTTTCTTT
TRBV21-1	once	TRBJ2-1	-	CASSIGKNSYNEQFF	TGTGCCAGCAGCATTGGCAAGAACAGCTACAATGAGCAGTTCTTC
TRBV27	once	TRBJ2-5	-	CASSLSPTAYQETQYF	TGTGCCAGCAGTTTATCCCCGACAGCGTACCAAGAGACCCAGTACTTC
TRBV11-2	once	TRBJ1-6	-	CASSPPVGSPLHF	TGTGCCAGCAGCCCCCCCGTGGGATCACCCCTCCACTTT
TRBV20-1	-	TRBJ2-1	-	CSASGTSNNEQFF	TGCAGTGCTAGTGGCACCTCTAACAATGAGCAGTTCTTC
TRBV2	-	TRBJ2-7	TRBD1	CASSDPGQGLYF	TGTGCCAGCAGTGACCCGGGACAGGGACTATACTTC
TRBV19	-	TRBJ2-1	-	CASMSNRAYSYNEQFF	TGTGCCAGTATGTCTAACAGGGCCTACTCCTACAATGAGCAGTTCTTC
TRBV7-2	-	TRBJ2-5	TRBD1	CASSPRGSETQYF	TGTGCCAGCAGCCCCAGGGGGTCTGAGACCCAGTACTTC
TRBV6-1	-	TRBJ1-4	-	CASSEALKGWRGRNNEKLFF	TGTGCCAGCAGTGAAGCGCTTAAGGGTTGGCGGGGGCGTAATAATGAAAAACTGTTTTTT
TRBV6-5	-	TRBJ1-1	-	CASRPDRRNTEAFF	TGTGCCAGCAGGCCAGACAGGAGGAACACTGAAGCTTTCTTT
TRBV18	-	TRBJ2-7	-	CASSRDLRSEQYF	TGTGCCAGCTCACGGGACCTCCGGAGCGAGCAGTACTTC
TRBV9	-	TRBJ2-1	TRBD2	CASSVEQVAGSEQFF	TGTGCCAGCAGCGTAGAGCAGGTAGCGGGGAGCGAGCAGTTCTTC
TRBV5-4	-	TRBJ2-1	TRBD2	CASSATSGGYNEQFF	TGTGCCAGCAGCGCGACTAGCGGGGGGTACAATGAGCAGTTCTTC
TRBV2	-	TRBJ2-1	-	CASGGRGREQFF	TGTGCCAGCGGGGGGCGGGGTCGGGAGCAGTTCTTC
TRBV7-9	-	TRBJ1-2	-	CASSSDGLASYTF	TGTGCCAGCAGCTCGGACGGTCTGGCGAGCTACACCTTC
TRBV18	-	TRBJ1-4	-	CASSPSGQRIATNEKLFF	TGTGCCAGCTCACCCTCCGGACAGAGGATTGCAACTAATGAAAAACTGTTTTTT
TRBV7-9	-	TRBJ1-4	-	CASSPRREGEKLFF	TGTGCCAGCAGCCCCCGGCGGGAAGGGGAAAAACTGTTTTTT
TRBV28	-	TRBJ1-3	TRBD1	CASRTQGAQGSGNTIYF	TGTGCCAGCAGGACACAGGGGGCGCAGGGCTCTGGAAACACCATATATTTT
TRBV7-9	-	TRBJ1-1	TRBD1	CASSSRGNMNTEAFF	TGTGCCAGCAGCTCCAGGGGGAACATGAACACTGAAGCTTTCTTT
TRBV10-3	-	TRBJ1-1	TRBD1	CAIRDRPAEAFF	TGTGCCATCAGGGACAGGCCAGCTGAAGCTTTCTTT
TRBV5-1	-	TRBJ1-1	-	CASSSGPSNTEAFF	TGCGCCAGCAGCTCCGGACCGTCGAACACTGAAGCTTTCTTT
TRBV7-6	-	TRBJ1-6	-	CASSLVGGADSPLHF	TGTGCCAGCAGCTTAGTGGGGGGCGCCGATTCACCCCTCCACTTT
TRBV7-2	-	TRBJ1-3	TRBD1	CASSLHRGMGNTIYF	TGTGCCAGCAGCTTACACAGGGGTATGGGAAACACCATATATTTT
TRBV11-2	-	TRBJ1-6	TRBD1	CASSLRQGSESSYNSPLHF	TGTGCCAGCAGCCTACGACAGGGGTCCGAGAGCTCCTATAATTCACCCCTCCACTTT
TRBV6-5	-	TRBJ1-1	-	CASSNHGVAFF	TGTGCCAGCAGTAATCACGGGGTAGCTTTCTTT
TRBV9	-	TRBJ1-6	-	CASSVNSGTHSPLHF	TGTGCCAGCAGCGTAAACAGTGGGACCCATTCACCCCTCCACTTT
TRBV11-2	-	TRBJ1-1	-	CASSFMGTGTTEAFF	TGTGCCAGCAGCTTCATGGGCACGGGGACCACTGAAGCTTTCTTT
TRBV19	-	TRBJ2-7	TRBD1	CASGQAYEQYF	TGTGCCAGTGGACAGGCCTACGAGCAGTACTTC
TRBV29-1	-	TRBJ2-7	TRBD1	CSAVLTGSEQYF	TGCAGCGCCGTCTTGACAGGGAGCGAGCAGTACTTC
TRBV2	-	TRBJ1-4	-	CASRKGRQNEKLFF	TGTGCCAGCAGGAAGGGACGACAGAATGAAAAACTGTTTTTT
TRBV30	-	TRBJ1-6	-	CAWSLGGESPLHF	TGTGCCTGGAGTTTGGGGGGGGAATCACCCCTCCACTTT